Presented here are 9 T cell receptor beta chains from one specimen sequenced in a study of T cell repertoires in aging, cancer and after chemotherapy (dated by TCRdb to between 2018 and 2021). TCRdb lists the instrument as Illumina MiSeq. Multiplex touch-down PCR with a mixed TRB-A/B primer pool was used to amplify rearranged TRB sequences covering the V, D and J segments. The public reads were quality trimmed at Q25 with fastp and then assembled into clones with MiXCR by TCRdb, keeping productive beta chains. Identical CDR3 protein sequences are pooled into one entry, listed with their most common genes and DNA. Here the sample has over 3,000 distinct CDR3 sequences; 38% occur a single time. The leading ten clones occupy roughly half of the sample. Genomic DNA extracted from peripheral blood, rather than sorted cells or RNA, was used as the source for amplification of TCR beta rearrangements. Sequences were obtained from blood. The source of these receptors is a human donor in good health.

This clonotype occurred a few times. The CDR3 DNA is TGTGCCAGCAGCAGAGGAAACACCATATATTTT. Its translation: CASSRGNTIYF. The V call is TRBV27, the J call TRBJ1-3; D remains unclear. The CDR3 has 11 amino acids. V was cut by 6 bases and J by 4 bases, with 4 bases left in between. Per the germline V gene, CDR1 is MNHEY and CDR2 is SMNVEV (reference sequence).

The chain couples TRBV28 to TRBJ2-7; a weak D match, TRBD2 (5 bases). Germline assignment: CDR1 MDHEN and CDR2 SYDVKM. The germline V and J ends were trimmed by 6 bases and 0 bases, with 15 bases remaining between them. The CDR3 spans 15 residues. This CDR3 is CASSLLGAGSYEQYF. The CDR3 nucleotides are TGTGCCAGCAGCCTCCTGGGCGCGGGCTCCTACGAGCAGTACTTC.

The chain carries TRBV5-6 and TRBJ2-5; D ambiguous. The germline V gene has CDR1 SGHDT and CDR2 YYEEEE. Trimming took 3 bases from V and 6 from J, leaving 6 bases between them. The CDR3 sequence is 11 residues long. CDR3 residues: CASSSEKTQYF. DNA of the CDR3: TGTGCCAGCAGCTCGGAAAAGACCCAGTACTTC. The entire variable domain, with the rest obtained from reference TRBV5-6 and TRBJ2-5, is as follows: DAGVTQSPTHLIKTRGQQVTLRCSPKSGHDTVSWYQQALGQGPQFIFQYYEEEERQRGNFPDRFSGHQFPNYSSELNVNALLLGDSALYLCASSSEKTQYFGPGTRLLVL.

The genes are TRBV6-6 and TRBJ2-7; possibly TRBD1 for D (7 bases). Trimming removed 6 bases at V and 1 base at J, with 13 bases between. This CDR3 contains 14 residues. Germline V gives CDR1 MNHNY, CDR2 SVGAGI (reference sequence). CDR3 in DNA: TGTGCCAGCAGAGCCAGGGGGGAGTCCTACGAGCAGTACTTC. As protein: CASRARGESYEQYF.

This chain connects TRBV7-6 to TRBJ2-1, with no clear D. This CDR3 is built from 14 residues. Germline CDR1 reads SGHVS; CDR2 reads FNYEAQ. V was trimmed by 5 bases and J by 6 bases, leaving 14 bases between them. This CDR3 is CASSPTYPANEQFF. CDR3 DNA sequence: TGTGCCAGCAGCCCCACTTATCCCGCCAATGAGCAGTTCTTC.

CDR3 region: CATNGQVVGTQYF. The CDR3 DNA reads as TGTGCCACCAACGGACAGGTGGTCGGGACCCAGTACTTC. The chain links TRBV7-6 to TRBJ2-5, with TRBD1 matching over 7 bases. V lost 10 bases to trimming and J lost 7 bases; unmatched junction nucleotides: 12. The CDR3 consists of 13 residues. Germline CDR1 SGHVS, CDR2 FNYEAQ.

This clonotype was counted between two and nine times. The chain employs TRBV12-3 or TRBV12-4 and TRBJ2-5; no clear D. The CDR3 spans 14 residues. V shed 2 bases and J shed 1 base, with 8 bases lying between them. The CDR3 reads CASSLRRRQETQYF. In DNA, the CDR3 is TGTGCCAGCAGTTTAAGACGGCGCCAAGAGACCCAGTACTTC.

The CDR3 nucleotides read TGCGCCAGCCGGAGCGGGGGGATCTGGGGCACCGGGGAGCTGTTTTTT. Residues: CASRSGGIWGTGELFF. The chain employs TRBV5-1 and TRBJ2-2; 9 bases align to TRBD2. Germline CDR1 and CDR2: SGHRS and YFSETQ. The CDR3 has 16 amino acids. V lost 7 bases, J lost 4 bases, and 11 bases stayed unmatched.

The chain combines TRBV29-1 with TRBJ2-5, with D maybe TRBD1 (6 bases). This CDR3 contains 12 residues. Germline V gene lookup returns CDR1 SQVTM and CDR2 ANQGSEA. CDR3 loop: CSVRGDRETQYF. CDR3 DNA: TGCAGTGTCAGGGGCGATCGAGAGACCCAGTACTTC.